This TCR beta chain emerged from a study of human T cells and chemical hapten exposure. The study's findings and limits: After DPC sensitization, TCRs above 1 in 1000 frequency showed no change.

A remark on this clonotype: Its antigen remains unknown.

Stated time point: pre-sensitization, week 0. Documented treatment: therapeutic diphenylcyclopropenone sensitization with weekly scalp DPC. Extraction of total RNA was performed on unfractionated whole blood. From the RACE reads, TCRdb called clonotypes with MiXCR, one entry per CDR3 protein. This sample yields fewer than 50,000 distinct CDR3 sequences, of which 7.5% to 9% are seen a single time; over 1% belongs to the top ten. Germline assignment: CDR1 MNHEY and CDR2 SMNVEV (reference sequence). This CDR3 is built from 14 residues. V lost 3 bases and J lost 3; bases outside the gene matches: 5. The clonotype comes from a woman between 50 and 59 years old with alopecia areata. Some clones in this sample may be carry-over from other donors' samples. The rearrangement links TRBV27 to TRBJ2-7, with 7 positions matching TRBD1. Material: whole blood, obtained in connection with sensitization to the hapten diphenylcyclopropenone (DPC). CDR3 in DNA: TGTGCCAGCAGTTTCCGGACAGGCTTCTACGAGCAGTACTTC. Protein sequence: CASSFRTGFYEQYF.